This T cell receptor (beta chain) originates from a study of T cells in Graves' hyperthyroidism and ophthalmopathy. Looking at the study overall: At initial diagnosis, before any treatment had begun, peripheral blood was obtained.

This clonotype was observed many times. Its ends do not fully match the called genes, so a read error is possible. CDR1 is LNHDA and CDR2 is SQIVND in the germline V gene (reference sequence). The CDR3 loop spans 12 amino acids. Hyperthyroidism in the patients, aged 18 to 65, was newly diagnosed and under 2 months in duration. What was amplified from RNA transcripts were TCR beta CDR3 regions. HTBI primers were used for first-round RT-PCR of the TCR CDR3. TCRdb itself ran the multiplex PCR reads through MiXCR, one entry per CDR3 protein. The sample records about 680,000 distinct CDR3 sequences, around a third being singletons.

This sequence originates from a woman aged 40 to 50 with Graves' hyperthyroidism. Sequencing used blood. The chain is built from TRBV19 and TRBJ1-5; D is unresolved. The CDR3 sequence: CASSKSNRPQHF. In DNA, the CDR3 is TGTGCCAGTAGTAAGTCGAATCGGCCCCAGCATTTT.